The sequence of this T cell receptor beta chain was determined in a study of blood T cell repertoires in COVID-19. On the study more broadly: Spain, Italy and the United States supplied samples that represented acute and convalescent COVID-19. The cDNA or gDNA used as material had been derived from T cells, B-cell-depleted T cells, or PBMCs.

In the original workflow: Scientists estimated how many nucleated cells there were by amplifying reference gene primers. Some clones are missing from TCRdb's copy, which holds only in-frame ones; the method was immunoSEQ multiplex PCR. For V, J and clone size, that table is used; D and trimming come from the DNA. In the table there are tens of thousands of clones, around 82% of which are singletons. The CDR3 contains 19 residues. The germline gives CDR1 GTSNPN, CDR2 SVGIG (reference sequence). J was trimmed by 4 bases and V by 2 bases; bases with no gene match: 20. The sequencing input was peripheral blood. This TCR came from a human donor in a cohort sampled during active COVID-19. The genes are TRBV30 and TRBJ2-3; 8 bases match TRBD2. This CDR3 reads CAWSTYSGDLFSRADTQYF. The CDR3, as DNA: TGTGCCTGGAGTACCTATAGCGGGGACCTCTTCTCGCGAGCAGATACGCAGTATTTT. The full variable domain, its missing parts supplied by reference TRBV30 and TRBJ2-3, is SQTIHQWPATLVQPVGSPLSLECTVEGTSNPNLYWYRQAAGRGLQLLFYSVGIGQISSEVPQNLSASRPQDRQFILSSKKLLLSDSGFYLCAWSTYSGDLFSRADTQYFGPGTRLTVL.